The rows below give T cell receptor beta chains drawn from one sample of a study of post-analysis software for immune sequencing data. MiXCR, applied by TCRdb to the PCR reads, yields one record per CDR3 protein. The data contain about 540,000 distinct CDR3 sequences, 30% to 40% of them singletons. The sequencing input was blood. These receptors originate from a girl aged 2-17 years with multiple sclerosis. Both conserved end residues are part of each CDR3. The D gene is left open where the match is weak. Where a row states a size, it is once, few, many or the class of an expanded clone; other rows omit it.

V gene: TRBV4-1; D gene: NA; CDR3 length: 19; J gene: TRBJ2-3; clone size: NA; CDR3 protein: CASSQDGGGATFFPDTQYF; CDR3 DNA: TGCGCCAGCAGCCAAGATGGGGGGGGGGCGACCTTCTTCCCAGATACGCAGTATTTT
V gene: TRBV12-3/TRBV12-4; D gene: TRBD2; CDR3 length: 18; J gene: TRBJ2-1; clone size: NA; CDR3 protein: CASSPPYLAGESYNEQFF; CDR3 DNA: TGTGCCAGCAGCCCCCCTTATCTAGCGGGGGAATCCTACAATGAGCAGTTCTTC
V gene: TRBV5-8; D gene: NA; CDR3 length: 16; J gene: TRBJ2-7; clone size: few; CDR3 protein: CASSTGQPRSSYEQYF; CDR3 DNA: TGTGCCAGCAGCACAGGACAGCCCCGGAGCTCCTACGAGCAGTACTTC
V gene: TRBV4-1; D gene: NA; CDR3 length: 19; J gene: TRBJ1-1; clone size: NA; CDR3 protein: CASSGMSRANQGLNTEAFF; CDR3 DNA: TGCGCCAGCAGCGGGATGAGTAGGGCCAACCAGGGCCTGAACACTGAAGCTTTCTTT
V gene: TRBV4-2; D gene: TRBD1; CDR3 length: 15; J gene: TRBJ2-1; clone size: few; CDR3 protein: CASSQSGTGGDEQFF; CDR3 DNA: TGTGCCAGCAGCCAATCCGGGACAGGGGGCGATGAGCAGTTCTTC
V gene: TRBV7-9; D gene: NA; CDR3 length: 15; J gene: TRBJ1-6; clone size: few; CDR3 protein: CASSTGTPYNSPLHF; CDR3 DNA: TGTGCCAGCAGCACCGGGACACCCTATAATTCACCCCTCCACTTT
V gene: TRBV6-2/TRBV6-3; D gene: TRBD2; CDR3 length: 19; J gene: TRBJ2-3; clone size: NA; CDR3 protein: CASSSALAGAPRGTDTQYF; CDR3 DNA: TGTGCCAGCAGCTCCGCACTAGCGGGGGCCCCCAGGGGCACAGATACGCAGTATTTT
V gene: TRBV3-1; D gene: NA; CDR3 length: 15; J gene: TRBJ2-1; clone size: NA; CDR3 protein: CASSLDKRPGEEQFF; CDR3 DNA: TGTGCCAGCAGCCTCGATAAACGCCCAGGCGAGGAGCAGTTCTTC
V gene: TRBV24-1; D gene: NA; CDR3 length: 14; J gene: TRBJ2-7; clone size: few; CDR3 protein: CATGDGPSQDEQYF; CDR3 DNA: TGTGCCACCGGCGATGGACCGTCTCAGGACGAGCAGTACTTC
V gene: TRBV7-2; D gene: NA; CDR3 length: 12; J gene: TRBJ2-7; clone size: NA; CDR3 protein: CASSSTYNEQYF; CDR3 DNA: TGTGCCAGCAGCTCCACATACAATGAGCAGTACTTC
V gene: TRBV5-1; D gene: NA; CDR3 length: 12; J gene: TRBJ2-1; clone size: few; CDR3 protein: CASSLDNPEQFF; CDR3 DNA: TGCGCCAGCAGCTTGGACAACCCTGAGCAGTTCTTC
V gene: TRBV7-9; D gene: NA; CDR3 length: 15; J gene: TRBJ1-1; clone size: few; CDR3 protein: CASSSLSGRNTEAFF; CDR3 DNA: TGTGCCAGCAGCTCCCTTTCAGGGAGGAACACTGAAGCTTTCTTT
V gene: TRBV4-1; D gene: TRBD2; CDR3 length: 18; J gene: TRBJ2-4; clone size: few; CDR3 protein: CASSHGRGAGGYKNIQYF; CDR3 DNA: TGCGCCAGCAGCCACGGGCGAGGAGCGGGGGGATACAAAAACATTCAGTACTTC
V gene: TRBV5-1; D gene: NA; CDR3 length: 15; J gene: TRBJ1-1; clone size: NA; CDR3 protein: CASSLDFGANTEAFF; CDR3 DNA: TGCGCCAGCAGCTTGGATTTTGGGGCAAACACTGAAGCTTTCTTT
V gene: TRBV6-5; D gene: TRBD1; CDR3 length: 14; J gene: TRBJ1-2; clone size: NA; CDR3 protein: CASSYSDRGYGYTF; CDR3 DNA: TGTGCCAGCAGTTACAGCGACAGGGGCTATGGCTACACCTTC
V gene: TRBV3-1; D gene: TRBD1; CDR3 length: 19; J gene: TRBJ1-4; clone size: NA; CDR3 protein: CVSSQAGQPFGATNEKLFF; CDR3 DNA: TGTGTCAGCAGCCAAGCGGGACAGCCTTTCGGGGCGACTAATGAAAAACTGTTTTTT
V gene: TRBV7-9; D gene: TRBD1; CDR3 length: 15; J gene: TRBJ2-1; clone size: NA; CDR3 protein: CASSQGDSSYNEQFF; CDR3 DNA: TGTGCCAGCAGCCAGGGGGACAGCTCCTACAATGAGCAGTTCTTC
V gene: TRBV7-9; D gene: TRBD1; CDR3 length: 13; J gene: TRBJ2-3; clone size: few; CDR3 protein: CARGDRSGDTQYF; CDR3 DNA: TGTGCCAGGGGGGACAGGTCCGGAGATACGCAGTATTTT
V gene: TRBV7-2; D gene: NA; CDR3 length: 11; J gene: TRBJ2-1; clone size: few; CDR3 protein: CASSRVREQFF; CDR3 DNA: TGTGCCAGCAGTCGAGTACGTGAGCAGTTCTTC
V gene: TRBV5-1; D gene: TRBD1; CDR3 length: 16; J gene: TRBJ2-5; clone size: NA; CDR3 protein: CASSSLDRVYVETQYF; CDR3 DNA: TGCGCCAGCAGCTCTTTGGACAGGGTTTACGTCGAGACCCAGTACTTC
V gene: TRBV5-1; D gene: NA; CDR3 length: 13; J gene: TRBJ1-1; clone size: NA; CDR3 protein: CASAGTVNTEAFF; CDR3 DNA: TGCGCCAGCGCCGGGACGGTGAACACTGAAGCTTTCTTT
V gene: TRBV5-1; D gene: NA; CDR3 length: 13; J gene: TRBJ2-5; clone size: NA; CDR3 protein: CASSKGLQETQYF; CDR3 DNA: TGCGCCAGCAGCAAGGGACTTCAAGAGACCCAGTACTTC
V gene: TRBV5-1; D gene: NA; CDR3 length: 14; J gene: TRBJ2-3; clone size: NA; CDR3 protein: CAGRAGSSTDTQYF; CDR3 DNA: TGCGCCGGCAGGGCGGGATCTAGCACAGATACGCAGTATTTT
V gene: TRBV11-1; D gene: NA; CDR3 length: 16; J gene: TRBJ1-2; clone size: NA; CDR3 protein: CASSPTRAWDRRGYTF; CDR3 DNA: TGTGCCAGCAGCCCAACAAGAGCTTGGGACCGCAGAGGCTACACCTTC
V gene: TRBV20-1; D gene: TRBD2; CDR3 length: 18; J gene: TRBJ2-1; clone size: NA; CDR3 protein: CSARGASGGLLPYNEQFF; CDR3 DNA: TGCAGTGCTAGAGGGGCTAGCGGGGGGCTCCTTCCCTACAATGAGCAGTTCTTC
V gene: TRBV20-1; D gene: TRBD1; CDR3 length: 13; J gene: TRBJ2-7; clone size: NA; CDR3 protein: CSAWTGTSYEQYF; CDR3 DNA: TGCAGTGCTTGGACAGGGACCTCCTACGAGCAGTACTTC
V gene: TRBV18; D gene: NA; CDR3 length: 15; J gene: TRBJ2-5; clone size: NA; CDR3 protein: CASSLQMSYQETQYF; CDR3 DNA: TGTGCCAGCTCACTGCAAATGAGTTACCAAGAGACCCAGTACTTC
V gene: TRBV7-9; D gene: NA; CDR3 length: 16; J gene: TRBJ2-5; clone size: many; CDR3 protein: CASSHTGTPTPETQYF; CDR3 DNA: TGTGCCAGCAGCCACACCGGGACCCCAACTCCAGAGACCCAGTACTTC
V gene: TRBV15; D gene: NA; CDR3 length: 16; J gene: TRBJ1-2; clone size: NA; CDR3 protein: CATSRVGGAGLYGYTF; CDR3 DNA: TGTGCCACCAGCAGAGTAGGGGGGGCCGGCCTCTATGGCTACACCTTC
V gene: TRBV11-2; D gene: TRBD1; CDR3 length: 14; J gene: TRBJ2-7; clone size: few; CDR3 protein: CASSALTGVHEQYF; CDR3 DNA: TGTGCCAGCAGCGCGCTGACAGGGGTCCACGAGCAGTACTTC
V gene: TRBV29-1; D gene: TRBD2; CDR3 length: 14; J gene: TRBJ2-5; clone size: few; CDR3 protein: CSVVTSGGQETQYF; CDR3 DNA: TGCAGCGTTGTGACTAGCGGGGGCCAAGAGACCCAGTACTTC
V gene: TRBV27; D gene: NA; CDR3 length: 14; J gene: TRBJ1-2; clone size: NA; CDR3 protein: CASSRQGFGYGYTF; CDR3 DNA: TGTGCCAGCAGTCGTCAGGGATTCGGCTATGGCTACACCTTC
V gene: TRBV29-1; D gene: NA; CDR3 length: 12; J gene: TRBJ2-1; clone size: NA; CDR3 protein: CSAGGLYDEQFF; CDR3 DNA: TGCAGCGCCGGCGGACTATACGATGAGCAGTTCTTC
V gene: TRBV5-1; D gene: TRBD2; CDR3 length: 16; J gene: TRBJ2-3; clone size: NA; CDR3 protein: CASSLTGLAGADTQYF; CDR3 DNA: TGCGCCAGCAGCTTGACGGGACTAGCGGGGGCAGATACGCAGTATTTT
V gene: TRBV3-1; D gene: NA; CDR3 length: 15; J gene: TRBJ2-1; clone size: NA; CDR3 protein: CASSQDPASSAEQFF; CDR3 DNA: TGTGCCAGCAGCCAAGATCCGGCTAGCTCGGCTGAGCAGTTCTTC
V gene: TRBV5-1; D gene: NA; CDR3 length: 14; J gene: TRBJ2-7; clone size: NA; CDR3 protein: CASSSLKGGYEQYF; CDR3 DNA: TGCGCCAGCAGCTCATTGAAGGGCGGTTACGAGCAGTACTTC
V gene: TRBV2; D gene: TRBD1; CDR3 length: 15; J gene: TRBJ2-4; clone size: NA; CDR3 protein: CASSDDRGRGNIQYF; CDR3 DNA: TGTGCCAGCAGTGACGACAGGGGGCGCGGGAACATTCAGTACTTC
V gene: TRBV5-5; D gene: NA; CDR3 length: 18; J gene: TRBJ2-1; clone size: few; CDR3 protein: CASSPRGPPVGSYNEQFF; CDR3 DNA: TGTGCCAGCAGCCCTCGGGGGCCCCCGGTGGGCTCCTACAATGAGCAGTTCTTC
V gene: TRBV12-5; D gene: NA; CDR3 length: 14; J gene: TRBJ2-7; clone size: NA; CDR3 protein: CASVSRTSPYEQYF; CDR3 DNA: TGTGCTAGTGTCTCCCGGACGTCTCCCTACGAGCAGTACTTC
V gene: TRBV6-1; D gene: NA; CDR3 length: 10; J gene: TRBJ2-7; clone size: NA; CDR3 protein: CVSKPYEQYF; CDR3 DNA: TGTGTCAGCAAGCCCTACGAGCAGTACTTC
V gene: TRBV6-1; D gene: NA; CDR3 length: 14; J gene: TRBJ2-1; clone size: few; CDR3 protein: CASSHGGSYNEQFF; CDR3 DNA: TGTGCCAGCAGCCACGGGGGCTCCTACAATGAGCAGTTCTTC
V gene: TRBV11-2; D gene: NA; CDR3 length: 14; J gene: TRBJ2-7; clone size: NA; CDR3 protein: CAGSFFGSSYEQYF; CDR3 DNA: TGTGCCGGCAGCTTCTTCGGCAGCTCGTACGAGCAGTACTTC
V gene: TRBV6-1; D gene: NA; CDR3 length: 16; J gene: TRBJ1-5; clone size: NA; CDR3 protein: CASNGVAGNVNQPQHF; CDR3 DNA: TGTGCCAGCAACGGGGTGGCAGGGAATGTGAATCAGCCCCAGCATTTT
V gene: TRBV14; D gene: NA; CDR3 length: 16; J gene: TRBJ2-1; clone size: NA; CDR3 protein: CASSQDPGLVGNGQFF; CDR3 DNA: TGTGCCAGCAGCCAAGATCCAGGGCTAGTAGGCAATGGGCAGTTCTTC
V gene: TRBV20-1; D gene: TRBD2; CDR3 length: 14; J gene: TRBJ2-4; clone size: NA; CDR3 protein: CSASPSGGEDIQYF; CDR3 DNA: TGCAGTGCTAGTCCCAGCGGGGGGGAAGACATACAGTACTTC
V gene: TRBV6-4; D gene: NA; CDR3 length: 11; J gene: TRBJ1-1; clone size: NA; CDR3 protein: CASRIGTEAFF; CDR3 DNA: TGTGCCAGCAGAATTGGAACTGAAGCTTTCTTT
V gene: TRBV15; D gene: TRBD1; CDR3 length: 15; J gene: TRBJ2-7; clone size: NA; CDR3 protein: CATSRDPGGAYEQYF; CDR3 DNA: TGTGCCACCAGCAGAGATCCAGGGGGAGCCTACGAGCAGTACTTC
V gene: TRBV2; D gene: TRBD2; CDR3 length: 15; J gene: TRBJ2-1; clone size: NA; CDR3 protein: CASSESSGGNNEQFF; CDR3 DNA: TGTGCCAGCAGTGAGTCTAGCGGGGGGAACAATGAGCAGTTCTTC
V gene: TRBV3-1; D gene: NA; CDR3 length: 15; J gene: TRBJ2-5; clone size: NA; CDR3 protein: CTSSFPGTPQETQYF; CDR3 DNA: TGTACCAGCAGCTTCCCCGGGACTCCACAAGAGACCCAGTACTTC
V gene: TRBV20-1; D gene: NA; CDR3 length: 15; J gene: TRBJ2-5; clone size: NA; CDR3 protein: CSARDTAGQQETQYF; CDR3 DNA: TGCAGTGCTAGAGATACGGCGGGCCAGCAAGAGACCCAGTACTTC